This T cell receptor beta chain was recorded in a study of metastatic and nonmetastatic thyroid tumors (TCRdb year 2020). Turning to the overall study: Repertoires from peripheral blood and from tumor or nodule tissue samples of malignant and benign thyroid patients were compared.

This clone is medium-sized (0.01 to 0.1%) in its sample. What this receptor recognizes is not known. Qualities for individual bases were not recorded, and no much larger clone is one base off. The cysteine opens and the phenylalanine closes a CDR3 of 15 amino acids. The entry retains the CDR3 DNA only, 45 bases that are in frame from base 1. Sequences MGHRA (CDR1) and YSYEKL (CDR2) are obtained from the germline V gene. Relative to germline, V is 5 bases shorter and J is 0 bases shorter, with 14 bases between their ends. Here is what the overall study found, with its caveats: TCR beta diversity was reported as significantly higher in malignant tumors than in benign nodules, in both blood and tumor samples.

Libraries were made using PCR. Instrument used: Illumina HiSeq 4000. High-throughput sequencing was used to profile the CDR3 region of the TCR beta-chain in every patient. In the authors' own workflow: A classifier to discriminate distant-metastatic papillary thyroid cancer patients was built from CDR3 differences across clinicopathological groups. To measure repertoire diversity the researchers used the Shannon index, while the Morisita-Horn index served to gauge how similar the tumor and blood repertoires were. TCRdb itself trimmed the public reads at Q25 with fastp, ran MiXCR and retained productive beta chains. The authors' filters were not applied to this entry. A total of 25,000 to 35,000 clones appear in this sample, around 20% of them only once. Together, the top ten hold under 45% of the sample. No patient had received any treatment before thyroid surgery. Patient clinical samples collected from the early 2010s to the late 2010s were retrospectively analysed using T-cell receptor beta sequencing.

The sample was blood. The V and J genes are TRBV4-1 and TRBJ2-7; the D region is possibly TRBD1 or TRBD2, each matching across 5 bases. This TCR derives from a female donor with papillary thyroid cancer or a benign thyroid nodule (not recorded which). Some clones in this sample may be carry-over from other donors' samples. CDR3 loop: CASSFRDDPSYEQYF. The nucleotide sequence is TGCGCCAGCAGCTTCCGGGACGATCCCTCCTACGAGCAGTACTTC.